Listed below are T cell receptor beta chains from one sample, sequenced in a study of CD8+ T cells in alopecia areata. Generated by immunoSEQ multiplex PCR, the TCRdb table keeps only in-frame clones and is missing some. The top ten clones hold more than 3.5% of a sample with 200,000 to 250,000 clones, under 70% of them seen once. This material consisted of CD4+ T cells sorted from blood, taken at week 4, from a patient treated with tofacitinib. These receptor sequences come from a human donor with alopecia areata. Both conserved end residues are part of each CDR3. The order of the fields is J gene, V gene, D gene, clone size, CDR3 protein, CDR3 DNA. A D gene is named only where the DNA matches it firmly. Part of the rows lack a size; the others show once, few, many or a class for expanded clones.

TRBJ1-2 TRBV2 - - CASSEARGNHGYTF TGTGCCAGCAGTGAAGCGCGGGGTAATCATGGCTACACCTTC
TRBJ1-5 TRBV5-6 - once CASSLHGGPGNQPQHF TGTGCCAGCAGCTTGCATGGTGGGCCAGGCAATCAGCCCCAGCATTTT
TRBJ2-3 TRBV10-3 - once CAIGLAESTDTQYF TGTGCCATCGGGTTAGCGGAAAGCACAGATACGCAGTATTTT
TRBJ2-1 TRBV7-2 TRBD1 - CASSAPGTGWHNEQFF TGTGCCAGCAGCGCCCCGGGGACAGGGTGGCACAATGAGCAGTTCTTC
TRBJ1-5 TRBV19 - - CASSIPRRAQHF TGTGCCAGTAGTATCCCCAGGAGAGCCCAGCATTTT
TRBJ1-6 TRBV4-1 TRBD1 - CASSQDFLQGGSPLHF TGCGCCAGCAGCCAAGATTTCCTCCAGGGGGGTTCACCCCTCCACTTT
TRBJ2-6 TRBV5-4 - - CASRWGSGANVLTF TGTGCCAGCCGATGGGGGTCCGGGGCCAACGTCCTGACTTTC
TRBJ2-5 TRBV30 - - CAWSPYLPAGTQYF TGTGCCTGGAGTCCATACCTTCCGGCAGGGACCCAGTACTTC
TRBJ1-1 TRBV29-1 - - CSVAAGNMNTEAFF TGCAGCGTAGCCGCAGGAAACATGAACACTGAAGCTTTCTTT
TRBJ1-1 TRBV7-9 - few CASRSKAVEAFF TGTGCCAGCAGATCTAAGGCGGTTGAAGCTTTCTTT
TRBJ2-4 TRBV7-2 TRBD1 - CASSAGTGPENIQYF TGTGCCAGCAGCGCGGGGACAGGGCCTGAAAACATTCAGTACTTC
TRBJ1-1 TRBV29-1 - - CSVQWGGTEAFF TGCAGCGTCCAATGGGGAGGCACTGAAGCTTTCTTT
TRBJ2-3 TRBV10-3 - few CAISERGNSAGPDTQYF TGTGCCATCAGTGAGAGGGGGAACTCGGCGGGGCCAGATACGCAGTATTTT
TRBJ1-6 TRBV7-9 TRBD1 many CASSSGTGNSPLHF TGTGCCAGCAGCTCCGGGACAGGGAATTCACCCCTCCACTTT
TRBJ1-2 TRBV18 TRBD1 few CASSPGTAYGYTF TGTGCCAGCTCACCAGGGACAGCCTATGGCTACACCTTC
TRBJ1-3 TRBV5-4 - - CASSFGFGAGNTIYF TGTGCCAGCAGCTTTGGTTTCGGGGCTGGAAACACCATATATTTT
TRBJ1-1 TRBV30 - - CAWNLLDTLNTEAFF TGTGCCTGGAACCTCTTAGACACGCTGAACACTGAAGCTTTCTTT
TRBJ2-5 TRBV15 - - CATSRDLYQETQYF TGTGCCACCAGCAGAGACTTGTACCAAGAGACCCAGTACTTC
TRBJ2-4 TRBV29-1 TRBD2 - CSVERLAGRLAKNIQYF TGCAGCGTTGAAAGACTAGCGGGAAGACTAGCCAAAAACATTCAGTACTTC
TRBJ1-2 TRBV29-1 TRBD1 - CSVGGQAAYGYTF TGCAGCGTGGGGGGACAGGCCGCCTATGGCTACACCTTC
TRBJ1-2 TRBV5-1 TRBD1 - CASSDPTGANYGYTF TGCGCCAGCAGCGATCCTACAGGGGCGAACTATGGCTACACCTTC
TRBJ1-1 TRBV23-1 - - CASSRPQVNTEAFF TGCGCCAGCAGTCGACCACAGGTGAACACTGAAGCTTTCTTT
TRBJ2-7 TRBV29-1 - - CSVLSTRTSSEQYF TGCAGCGTGCTATCGACTAGAACCTCCAGCGAGCAGTACTTC
TRBJ2-4 TRBV30 - - CACKDVARNIQYF TGTGCCTGCAAGGACGTGGCTCGGAACATTCAGTACTTC
TRBJ2-5 TRBV30 - - CAWRRGNEETQYF TGTGCCTGGCGACGGGGGAACGAAGAGACCCAGTACTTC
TRBJ2-3 TRBV27 TRBD2 - CASSFYSGGDTQYF TGTGCCAGCAGTTTCTATAGCGGGGGGGATACGCAGTATTTT
TRBJ1-2 TRBV30 TRBD1 - CAWSPRLSGTALVTF TGTGCCTGGAGTCCCCGGCTTTCCGGGACAGCCTTAGTCACCTTC
TRBJ2-6 TRBV29-1 TRBD1 few CSVKTRDRVSGANVLTF TGCAGCGTCAAAACCCGGGACAGGGTCTCGGGGGCCAACGTCCTGACTTTC
TRBJ1-2 TRBV29-1 - few CSTGDITVYGYTF TGCAGCACCGGGGACATAACAGTCTATGGCTACACCTTC
TRBJ2-1 TRBV30 TRBD2 once CAWSVGGGSYNEQFF TGTGCCTGGAGTGTCGGCGGGGGTAGCTACAATGAGCAGTTCTTC
TRBJ2-1 TRBV6-6 TRBD2 - CASSFSGGEFGYEQFF TGTGCCAGCAGTTTCAGCGGGGGGGAGTTCGGCTATGAGCAGTTCTTC
TRBJ2-7 TRBV7-9 - - CASSLQSYEQYF TGTGCCAGCAGCTTACAGTCCTACGAGCAGTACTTC
TRBJ2-3 TRBV29-1 - few CSVQDHTDTQYF TGCAGCGTTCAGGACCACACAGATACGCAGTATTTT
TRBJ2-3 TRBV6-1 - - CASSGGGGTDTQYF TGTGCCAGCAGTGGGGGGGGCGGCACAGATACGCAGTATTTT
TRBJ1-1 TRBV29-1 - - CSAGFMNTEAFF TGCAGCGCTGGGTTTATGAACACTGAAGCTTTCTTT
TRBJ1-3 TRBV9 - - CASSVTQGSGNTIYF TGTGCCAGCAGCGTAACCCAGGGCTCTGGAAACACCATATATTTT
TRBJ1-1 TRBV6-6 - - CASSRRTTEAFF TGTGCCAGCAGTCGCCGTACCACTGAAGCTTTCTTT
TRBJ1-2 TRBV7-9 - few CASSFVGETGYTF TGTGCCAGCAGCTTCGTCGGGGAGACCGGCTACACCTTC
TRBJ1-1 TRBV20-1 - - CSARLNTEAFF TGCAGTGCTAGGTTGAACACTGAAGCTTTCTTT
TRBJ1-3 TRBV29-1 - - CSVSRAGNTIYF TGCAGCGTCTCAAGAGCCGGAAACACCATATATTTT
TRBJ1-4 TRBV5-1 TRBD1 - CASTSMSGQGNEKLFF TGCGCCAGCACCTCGATGTCCGGACAGGGCAATGAAAAACTGTTTTTT
TRBJ2-7 TRBV20-1 - - CSARSGHEQYF TGCAGTGCTAGATCGGGGCACGAGCAGTACTTC
TRBJ1-2 TRBV7-2 TRBD1 - CASSLDPGGSYGYTF TGTGCCAGCAGCTTAGATCCAGGGGGCAGCTATGGCTACACCTTC
TRBJ1-5 TRBV7-2 - - CASSIRGGRDQPQHF TGTGCCAGCAGCATCCGCGGTGGAAGGGATCAGCCCCAGCATTTT
TRBJ1-2 TRBV25-1 - - CASSPGSTNYGYTF TGTGCCAGCAGTCCAGGCTCCACTAACTATGGCTACACCTTC
TRBJ2-5 TRBV7-2 TRBD2 - CASSLISLAGDQETQYF TGTGCCAGCAGCTTAATCTCCCTAGCGGGGGACCAAGAGACCCAGTACTTC
TRBJ2-5 TRBV28 - - CASSLTAIGARYF TGTGCCAGCAGTTTAACGGCTATTGGGGCTCGGTACTTC
TRBJ1-3 TRBV5-1 - - CASSLTAISGNTIYF TGCGCCAGCAGCTTGACAGCTATCTCTGGAAACACCATATATTTT
TRBJ2-1 TRBV5-1 - - CASSLTAVRSHNEQFF TGCGCCAGCAGCTTGACGGCAGTACGAAGCCACAATGAGCAGTTCTTC
TRBJ2-7 TRBV18 - - CASSTTGAYEQYF TGTGCCAGCTCAACTACGGGGGCCTACGAGCAGTACTTC
TRBJ1-3 TRBV30 - once CAWSVTTGNTIYF TGTGCCTGGAGCGTAACAACTGGAAACACCATATATTTT
TRBJ1-2 TRBV18 - - CASSPPGGRRSDYGYTF TGTGCCAGCTCACCCCCCGGGGGGCGCAGGTCGGATTATGGCTACACCTTC
TRBJ2-2 TRBV30 - - CAWSVSATGELFF TGTGCCTGGAGTGTATCCGCAACCGGGGAGCTGTTTTTT
TRBJ1-5 TRBV30 - - CAWSGGISNQPQHF TGTGCCTGGAGTGGGGGTATCAGCAATCAGCCCCAGCATTTT
TRBJ1-6 TRBV30 TRBD1 - CAWSEGRGRSPLHF TGTGCCTGGAGTGAGGGCAGGGGGCGTTCACCCCTCCACTTT
TRBJ2-5 TRBV29-1 TRBD1 few CSATRGETQYF TGCAGCGCCACCAGGGGGGAGACCCAGTACTTC
TRBJ1-5 TRBV2 - - CASSDHGSQPQHF TGTGCCAGCAGTGACCATGGCAGCCAGCCCCAGCATTTT
TRBJ2-2 TRBV5-1 - - CASSDGSNTGELFF TGCGCCAGCAGCGACGGTAGCAACACCGGGGAGCTGTTTTTT
TRBJ2-4 TRBV19 - - CASTDRYFQYF TGTGCCAGTACCGACCGTTATTTTCAGTACTTC